What follows is one T cell receptor beta chain and its context. No cognate antigen has been identified for it. Base qualities are not recorded, but no much larger clone differs from it by a single base. The data were taken from a study of blood T cell repertoires in COVID-19 (dated by TCRdb to the early 2020s). Concerning the study at large: The collaborator samples originated in the United States, Italy and Spain and spanned the acute and convalescent phases of COVID-19. The material from the prospective study consisted of cDNA or gDNA derived from T cells, B-cell-depleted T cells, or PBMCs. Subjects who had been exposed to COVID-19, were actively infected with it, or had recovered from it provided the deeply sampled blood TCRbeta repertoires that made up the dataset. The repertoires were released in a freely available public database meant as a resource for research on the immune response to SARS-CoV-2. The samples were drawn from two sources: the first 160 participants of the ongoing ImmuneRACE study, and 950 to 1,500 subjects contributed by 6 global collaborators. Sample metadata almost always included a de-identified subject ID, COVID-19 status, age in years and sex. HLA class I and class II types, where available, came from metadata supplied by the sample provider rather than from assay-based typing.

Reading the germline V gene (reference sequence) gives CDR1 LNHDA and CDR2 SQIVND. The CDR3 measures 14 amino acids from cysteine to phenylalanine. Only CDR3 DNA is held: 42 bases, read in frame from base 1. V and J are truncated by 3 bases and 4 bases respectively, leaving an intervening sequence of 12 bases. What the study reported, not specific to this receptor: Clinical and demographic metadata were provided uncurated, with the amount varying by source and participant.

TCRbeta CDR3 regions were amplified from genomic DNA by means of the immunoSEQ Assay, a bias-controlled multiplex PCR. From the authors' description of their analysis: The number of nucleated cells in each sample was estimated by amplification of reference gene primers within the assay. Sequence reads were collapsed and filtered to measure the absolute abundance of every unique TCRbeta CDR3 rearrangement. For each sample, productive Simpson clonality was calculated as the square root of Simpson's diversity index over productive rearrangements. This immuneACCESS table, as held by TCRdb, lists in-frame sequences with V and J called but not all clones. Of the missing ones, under half trace to an unresolved V gene in checked studies; the others have no known cause. The DNA gave D and trimming, while V, J and clone size come from that table. Across this sample there are 56,000 or so clones, with 91% seen only once. The top ten clones comprise about 6% of the sample.

The collaborating institutions used their own protocols to collect whole blood in K2EDTA tubes. For TCRbeta analysis, collaborators shipped samples as frozen whole blood, isolated PBMCs, or DNA extracted from either of those sample types. This TCR derives from a man aged 50 or older with active COVID-19. Sequencing was done on a sample of peripheral blood. This receptor chain uses TRBV19 and TRBJ1-1; TRBD1 is a weak D gene call, 6 bases matching. The CDR3 region has the sequence CASSIGGRGTEAFF. The DNA sequence follows: TGTGCCAGTAGTATTGGGGGCAGGGGCACTGAAGCTTTCTTT.